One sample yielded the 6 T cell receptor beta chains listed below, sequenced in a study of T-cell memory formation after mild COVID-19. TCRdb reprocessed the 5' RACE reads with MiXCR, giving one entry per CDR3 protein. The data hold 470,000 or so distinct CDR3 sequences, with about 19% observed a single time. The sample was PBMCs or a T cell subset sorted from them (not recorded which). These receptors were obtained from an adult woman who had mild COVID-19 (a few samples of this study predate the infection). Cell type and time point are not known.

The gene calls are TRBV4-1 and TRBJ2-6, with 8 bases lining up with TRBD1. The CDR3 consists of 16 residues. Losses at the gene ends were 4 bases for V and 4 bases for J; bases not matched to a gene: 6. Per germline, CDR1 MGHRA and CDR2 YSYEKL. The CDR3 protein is CASSLQGARGANVLTF. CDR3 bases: TGCGCCAGCAGCCTTCAGGGGGCGCGAGGGGCCAACGTCCTGACTTTC.

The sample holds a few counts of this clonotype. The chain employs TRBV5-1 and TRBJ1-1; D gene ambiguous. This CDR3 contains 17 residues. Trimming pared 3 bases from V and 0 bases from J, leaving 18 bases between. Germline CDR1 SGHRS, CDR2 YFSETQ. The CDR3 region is CASSSSGRSHLNTEAFF. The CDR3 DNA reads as TGCGCCAGCAGCTCCTCCGGGAGATCCCATCTGAACACTGAAGCTTTCTTT.

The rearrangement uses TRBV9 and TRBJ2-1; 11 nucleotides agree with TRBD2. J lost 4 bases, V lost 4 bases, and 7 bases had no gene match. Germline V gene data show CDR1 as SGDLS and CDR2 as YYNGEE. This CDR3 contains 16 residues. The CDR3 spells CASSPTGTSGYNEQFF. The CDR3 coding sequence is TGTGCCAGCAGCCCCACCGGGACTAGCGGATACAATGAGCAGTTCTTC.

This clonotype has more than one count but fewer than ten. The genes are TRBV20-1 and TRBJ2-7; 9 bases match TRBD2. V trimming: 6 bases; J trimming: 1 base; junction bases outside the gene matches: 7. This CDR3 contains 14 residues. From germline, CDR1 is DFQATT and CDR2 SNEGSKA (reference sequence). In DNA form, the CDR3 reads TGCAGTGCCCGTCGACTAGCGGCTTCCTACGAGCAGTACTTC. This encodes CSARRLAASYEQYF.

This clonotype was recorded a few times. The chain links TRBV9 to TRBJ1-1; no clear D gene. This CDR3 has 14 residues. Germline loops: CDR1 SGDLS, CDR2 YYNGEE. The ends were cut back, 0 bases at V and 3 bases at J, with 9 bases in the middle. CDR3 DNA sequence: TGTGCCAGCAGCGTAGCGAACGGGGACACTGAAGCTTTCTTT. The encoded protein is CASSVANGDTEAFF.

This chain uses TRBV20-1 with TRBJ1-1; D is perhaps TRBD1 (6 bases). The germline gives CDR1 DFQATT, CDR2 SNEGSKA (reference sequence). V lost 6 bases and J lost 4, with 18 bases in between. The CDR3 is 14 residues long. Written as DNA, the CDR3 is TGCAGTGCCGCCCCAGGGGTGTGGGTCACTGAAGCTTTCTTT. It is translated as CSAAPGVWVTEAFF.